This entry is about one T cell receptor (beta chain). As yet, its antigen is unknown. The data originate from a study of graft-versus-host responses after intestinal transplantation. Study as a whole: Isolated intestinal, liver-intestinal, or multivisceral transplants were what recipients had. Every recipient had anti-thymocyte globulin induction and three to four years of tacrolimus plus steroids. Study results and limitations: Recipient bone marrow held GvH clones, some seen earlier in ileum or blood. Allografts of patients with graft-donor T cell macrochimerism showed high graft-versus-host to host-versus-graft clone ratios.

Clones were read by immunoSEQ multiplex PCR, and TCRdb kept only the in-frame ones, dropping some. The table has about 88,000 clones, 85% to 95% seen once; the top ten hold about 0.2%. V lost 4 bases and J 8 bases, leaving 15 bases between the germline ends. This CDR3 comprises 13 residues. The germline V gene has CDR1 SQVTM and CDR2 ANQGSEA. The V call is TRBV29-1, the J call TRBJ2-4; the D gene is possibly TRBD2 (5 bases). Material: unstimulated CD4+ T cells sorted from spleen or lymph node cells, obtained before transplant. This sequence was found in a human donor who was the organ donor for an intestinal transplant. CDR3 nucleotide sequence: TGCAGCGTTGCCATCTCAGGAGGACACATTCAGTACTTC. Its protein is CSVAISGGHIQYF.